This T cell receptor (beta chain) comes out of a study of CD8+ T cells in alopecia areata. Across the study: Among treated patients, severity was scored by affected scalp area percentage. Study findings and constraints: Tofacitinib did not eliminate many expanded lesional clones from scalp or blood.

A word on this clone: Its antigen is undetermined.

Treatment in this sample: oral pan-JAK inhibitor, 5-10 mg twice daily. Sequencing templates came from extracted RNA that was reverse transcribed into cDNA. Some clones are missing from TCRdb's copy, which holds only in-frame ones; the method was immunoSEQ multiplex PCR. This sample carries about 94,000 clones, about two thirds of them seen once, and the ten largest clones take around 16%. Trimming shortened V by 3 bases and J by 8 bases, and 13 bases separated the two germline ends. The CDR3 runs to 12 residues. CDR1 and CDR2 (germline): GTSNPN, SVGIG (reference sequence). Sequenced material: CD8+ T cells sorted from blood, taken at approximately week 42, from a patient treated with tofacitinib. This sequence was found in a human donor with alopecia areata. The chain is built from TRBV30 and TRBJ1-1, with TRBD1 as a possible D gene (6 bases). The CDR3 nucleotides read TGTGCCTGGAGAGGGACACCCACCGAAGCTTTCTTT. Translated: CAWRGTPTEAFF.